The TCR beta chain described here comes from a study of shared clonotypes between healthy human individuals. Broader study findings: A limitation of the genetic and exposure-history diversity represented arose from few donors.

CDR1 and CDR2 (germline): PRHDT, FYEKMQ (reference sequence). Trimming took 8 bases from V and 6 from J, leaving 9 bases between them. CDR3 length equals 11 residues. Original data processing: ImmunoSEQ supplied junction-only sequences lacking quality scores, so filtering was different. Method: immunoSEQ multiplex PCR; TCRdb's copy keeps in-frame clones and lacks some. V and J calls plus clone size are reproduced from that table; the DNA served to infer D and trimming. Counted here are some 240,000 clones, 65% occurring once; the ten biggest clones make up 11%. About this clone itself: Its antigen is not identified.

The chain carries TRBV13 and TRBJ2-3; D gene uncertain. Sequencing was done on a sample of memory CD4+ T cells sorted from blood. The sample's subset: CD45RA-negative fraction. This receptor was obtained from a young man in good health. The CDR3 region is CASGEGDTQYF. In DNA, the CDR3 is TGTGCCAGCGGGGAAGGGGATACGCAGTATTTT.